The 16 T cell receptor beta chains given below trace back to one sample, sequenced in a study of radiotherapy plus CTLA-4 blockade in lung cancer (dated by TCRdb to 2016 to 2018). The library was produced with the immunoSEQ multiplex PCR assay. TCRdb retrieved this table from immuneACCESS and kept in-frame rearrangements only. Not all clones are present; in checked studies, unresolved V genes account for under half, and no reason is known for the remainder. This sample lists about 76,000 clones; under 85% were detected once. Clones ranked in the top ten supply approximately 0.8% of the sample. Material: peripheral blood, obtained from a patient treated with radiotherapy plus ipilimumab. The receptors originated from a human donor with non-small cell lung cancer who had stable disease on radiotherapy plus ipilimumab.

CDR3 in amino acids: CAWSMGAAYEQYF. Written as DNA, the CDR3 is TGTGCCTGGAGTATGGGGGCAGCCTACGAGCAGTACTTC. The chain is built from TRBV30 and TRBJ2-7; D might be TRBD1 (6 bases). Germline CDR1 reads GTSNPN; CDR2 reads SVGIG (reference sequence). Trimming left V 2 bases short and J 2 bases short, with 10 bases between. This CDR3 is built from 13 residues.

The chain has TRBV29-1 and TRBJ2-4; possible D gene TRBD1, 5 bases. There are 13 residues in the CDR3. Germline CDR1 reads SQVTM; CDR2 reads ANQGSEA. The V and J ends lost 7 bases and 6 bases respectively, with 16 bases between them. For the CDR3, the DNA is TGCAGCGCCTCCCAGGACAAAAGAAACATTCAGTACTTC. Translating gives CSASQDKRNIQYF.

The CDR3 coding sequence is TGTGCCAGCAGTTTAACAGGGGACTATGGCTACACCTTC. It is translated as CASSLTGDYGYTF. The chain joins TRBV27 to TRBJ1-2; 7 bases match TRBD1. V gave up 2 bases and J gave up 3 bases; unmatched junction bases: 0. CDR1 and CDR2 (germline): MNHEY, SMNVEV (reference sequence). This CDR3 contains 13 residues.

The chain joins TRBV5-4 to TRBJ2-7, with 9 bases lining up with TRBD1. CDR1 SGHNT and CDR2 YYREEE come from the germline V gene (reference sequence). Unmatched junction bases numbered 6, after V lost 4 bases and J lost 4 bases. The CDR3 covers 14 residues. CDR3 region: CASSPGQGRYEQYF. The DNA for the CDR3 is TGTGCCAGCAGCCCGGGACAGGGCCGGTACGAGCAGTACTTC.

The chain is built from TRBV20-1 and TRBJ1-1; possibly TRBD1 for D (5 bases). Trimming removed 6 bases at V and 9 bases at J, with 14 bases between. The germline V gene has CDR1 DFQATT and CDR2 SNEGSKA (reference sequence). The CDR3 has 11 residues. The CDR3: CSAHRQSKAFF. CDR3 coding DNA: TGCAGTGCCCACAGACAGTCGAAAGCTTTCTTT.

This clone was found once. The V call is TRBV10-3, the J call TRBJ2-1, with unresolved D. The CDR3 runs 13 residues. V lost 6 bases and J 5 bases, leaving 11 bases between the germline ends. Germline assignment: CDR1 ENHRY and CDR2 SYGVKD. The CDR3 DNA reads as TGTGCCATCAGCTCCAGCGCCAACAATGAGCAGTTCTTC. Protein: CAISSSANNEQFF.

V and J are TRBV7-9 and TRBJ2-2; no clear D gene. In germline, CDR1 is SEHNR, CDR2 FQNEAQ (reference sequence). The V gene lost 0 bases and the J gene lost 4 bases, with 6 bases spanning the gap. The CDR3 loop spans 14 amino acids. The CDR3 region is CASSLAASTGELFF. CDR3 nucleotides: TGTGCCAGCAGCTTAGCGGCCAGCACCGGGGAGCTGTTTTTT.

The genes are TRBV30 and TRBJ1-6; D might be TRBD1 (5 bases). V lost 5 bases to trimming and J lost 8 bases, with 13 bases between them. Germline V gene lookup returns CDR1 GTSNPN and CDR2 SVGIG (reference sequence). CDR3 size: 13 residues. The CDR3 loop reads CAWGTGGYSPLHF. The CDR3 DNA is TGTGCCTGGGGGACGGGGGGTTATTCACCCCTCCACTTT.

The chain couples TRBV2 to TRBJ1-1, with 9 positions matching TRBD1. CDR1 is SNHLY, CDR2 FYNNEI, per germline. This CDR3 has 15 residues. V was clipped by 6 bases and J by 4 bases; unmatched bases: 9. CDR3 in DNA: TGTGCCAGCAGAAGAGAACAGGGGGCAGCCACTGAAGCTTTCTTT. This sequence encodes CASRREQGAATEAFF.

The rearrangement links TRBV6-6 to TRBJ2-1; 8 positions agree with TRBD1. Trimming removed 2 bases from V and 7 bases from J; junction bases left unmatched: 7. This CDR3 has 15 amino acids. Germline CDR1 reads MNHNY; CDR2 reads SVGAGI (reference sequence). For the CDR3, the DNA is TGTGCCAGCAGTTACCTCGGACAGGGTCGAAATGAGCAGTTCTTC. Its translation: CASSYLGQGRNEQFF.

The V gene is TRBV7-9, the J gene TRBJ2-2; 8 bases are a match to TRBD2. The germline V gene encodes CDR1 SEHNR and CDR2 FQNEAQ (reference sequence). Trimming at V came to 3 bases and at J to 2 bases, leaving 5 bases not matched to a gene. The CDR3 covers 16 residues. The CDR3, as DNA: TGTGCCAGCAGCTTCGATAGCGGGACTAACACCGGGGAGCTGTTTTTT. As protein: CASSFDSGTNTGELFF.

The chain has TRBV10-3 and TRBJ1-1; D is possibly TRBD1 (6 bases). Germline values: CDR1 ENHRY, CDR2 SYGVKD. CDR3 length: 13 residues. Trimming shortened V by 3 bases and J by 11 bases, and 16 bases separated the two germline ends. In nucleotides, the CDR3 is TGTGCCATCAGTGATTATCCGACAGGTGGGGCTTTCTTT. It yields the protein CAISDYPTGGAFF.

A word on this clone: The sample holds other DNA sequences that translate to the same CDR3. For the CDR3, the DNA is TGTGCCAGCGGGACGGCCTTCTCGTACGAGCAGTACTTC. This codes for CASGTAFSYEQYF. The chain carries TRBV27 and TRBJ2-7; either TRBD1 or TRBD2 may supply D (5 bases each). Germline CDR1 reads MNHEY; CDR2 reads SMNVEV (reference sequence). The CDR3 totals 13 residues. The V and J ends lost 8 bases and 4 bases respectively, with 15 bases between them.

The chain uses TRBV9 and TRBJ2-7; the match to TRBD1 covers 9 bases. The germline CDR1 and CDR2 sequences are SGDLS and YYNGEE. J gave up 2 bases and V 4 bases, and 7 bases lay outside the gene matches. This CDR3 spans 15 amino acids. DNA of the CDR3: TGTGCCAGCAGCCCCCCGGGACAGGGCCCCTACGAGCAGTACTTC. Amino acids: CASSPPGQGPYEQYF.

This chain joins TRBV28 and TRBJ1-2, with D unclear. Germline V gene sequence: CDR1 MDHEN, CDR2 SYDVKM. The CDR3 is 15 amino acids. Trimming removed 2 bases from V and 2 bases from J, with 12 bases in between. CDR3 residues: CASSLPTSLNYGYTF. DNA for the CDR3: TGTGCCAGCAGTTTACCCACCAGCCTAAACTATGGCTACACCTTC.

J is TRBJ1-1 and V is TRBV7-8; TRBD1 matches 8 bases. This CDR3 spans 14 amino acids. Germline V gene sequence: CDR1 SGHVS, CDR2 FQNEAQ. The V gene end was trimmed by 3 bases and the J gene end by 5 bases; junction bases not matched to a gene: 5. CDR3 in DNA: TGTGCCAGCAGCTTCGGACAGGGTAAAACTGAAGCTTTCTTT. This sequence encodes CASSFGQGKTEAFF.